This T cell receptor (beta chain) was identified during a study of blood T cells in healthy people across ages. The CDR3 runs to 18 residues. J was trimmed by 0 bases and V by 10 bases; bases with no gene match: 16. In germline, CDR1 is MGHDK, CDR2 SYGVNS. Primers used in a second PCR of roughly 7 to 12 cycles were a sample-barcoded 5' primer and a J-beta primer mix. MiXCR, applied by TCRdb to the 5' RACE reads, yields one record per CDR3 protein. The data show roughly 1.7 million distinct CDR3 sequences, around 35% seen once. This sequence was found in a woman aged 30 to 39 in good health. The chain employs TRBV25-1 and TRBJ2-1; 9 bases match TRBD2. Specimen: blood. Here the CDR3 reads CATSLGWVAGDSYNEQFF. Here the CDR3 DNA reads TGTGCCACCTCCCTGGGGTGGGTAGCGGGGGACTCCTACAATGAGCAGTTCTTC.